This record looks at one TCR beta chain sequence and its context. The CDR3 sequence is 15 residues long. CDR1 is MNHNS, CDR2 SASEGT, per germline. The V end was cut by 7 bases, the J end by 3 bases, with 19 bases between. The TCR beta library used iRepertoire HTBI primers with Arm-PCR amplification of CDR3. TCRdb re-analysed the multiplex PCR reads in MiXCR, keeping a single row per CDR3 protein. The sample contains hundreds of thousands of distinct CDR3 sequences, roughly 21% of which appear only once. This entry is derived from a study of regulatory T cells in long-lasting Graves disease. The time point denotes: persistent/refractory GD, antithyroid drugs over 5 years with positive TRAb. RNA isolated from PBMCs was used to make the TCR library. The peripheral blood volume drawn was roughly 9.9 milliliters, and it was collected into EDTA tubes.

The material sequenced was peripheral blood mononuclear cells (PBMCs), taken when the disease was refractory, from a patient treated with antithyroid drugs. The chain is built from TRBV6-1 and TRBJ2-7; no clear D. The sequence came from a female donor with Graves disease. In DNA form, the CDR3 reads TGTGCCAGCACCCCATCGGGTAGTTTGGGCTACGAGCAGTACTTC. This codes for CASTPSGSLGYEQYF.